Sequencing of this TCR beta chain was carried out in a study of blood T cell repertoires in COVID-19. For the study at large: Spain, Italy and the United States supplied samples that represented acute and convalescent COVID-19. PBMCs, B-cell-depleted T cells, or T cells provided the cDNA or gDNA that made up the material.

Study processing details: Amplifying reference gene primers gave estimates of nucleated cell counts. This table comes from immunoSEQ multiplex PCR, and its TCRdb copy is limited to in-frame clones, with some not included. V and J calls and clone size follow that table, whereas D and trimming were derived from the DNA. The table records about 99,000 clones, about 87% of them present only once. This CDR3 has 16 residues. Trimming removed 4 bases from V and 12 bases from J; junction bases left unmatched: 18. CDR1 and CDR2 (germline): SEHNR, FQNEAQ (reference sequence). Sequences were obtained from peripheral blood. The source of this sequence is a man over 45 with acute or convalescent COVID-19. The genes are TRBV7-9 and TRBJ2-1, with 7 bases that match TRBD2. This chain's CDR3 is CASSSPALAATMGQFF. The CDR3 bases are TGTGCCAGCAGCTCCCCGGCCCTAGCGGCTACAATGGGGCAGTTCTTC.